This TCR beta chain was sequenced in a study of low-dose radiotherapy and immunotherapy resistance in tumors. On the study more broadly: The study delivered 0.5 Gy per fraction every 2 weeks to Cohort 1, totaling 6.5 Gy. The regimen for patients comprised intravenous nivolumab 240 mg every two weeks plus intravenous ipilimumab 1 mg/kg every six weeks. From cycle 1 day 1, patients took oral aspirin 300 mg every day for four cycles.

Time point here: after trial treatment. Noted treatment: LDRT plus nivolumab, ipilimumab, low-dose cyclophosphamide and aspirin (RACIN trial). Donors were treated with nivolumab, ipilimumab, aspirin, and low-dose cyclophosphamide and radiotherapy. Germline CDR1 reads DFQATT; CDR2 reads SNEGSKA (reference sequence). V lost 2 bases to trimming and J lost 2 bases, with 15 bases between them. The length of the CDR3 is 15 residues. With TRAV- and TRBV-specific primers, first-strand cDNA was made, covering the alpha and beta chains. With a V-primer adapter and a constant-region primer, TCRs were amplified for 20 PCR cycles. TCRdb called the reads again in MiXCR, with one record for every CDR3 protein. The table has roughly 30,000 distinct CDR3 sequences, 45% to 50% seen once; the top ten hold approximately 5.4%. The table lists this clonotype with many counts.

The origin of this receptor is a male donor with gallbladder cancer. V and J are TRBV20-1 and TRBJ1-1, with D maybe TRBD1 (6 bases). This specimen consisted of PBMCs, obtained after low-dose radiotherapy plus immunotherapy. The CDR3 protein is CSARPDWGHNTEAFF. Written as DNA, the CDR3 is TGCAGTGCTAGACCCGACTGGGGGCATAACACTGAAGCTTTCTTT.